These 14 T cell receptor beta chains came from one sample sequenced in a study of cytomegalovirus exposure and HLA in healthy donors. PCR amplification relied on 60 Vbeta primers (plus 13 Jbeta primers). Sequenced by immunoSEQ multiplex PCR; TCRdb stores in-frame clones only, minus some. The table lists about 100,000 clones, about four fifths of them singletons. The sequenced sample consisted of PBMCs. These receptors were obtained from a woman aged 70-85 years in good health and CMV-seropositive.

This chain links TRBV9 with TRBJ1-6; D call uncertain. Between the trimmed V and J ends, which lost 0 bases and 10 bases, there was a span of 8 bases. Germline V gene lookup returns CDR1 SGDLS and CDR2 YYNGEE. The CDR3 spans 13 residues. DNA of the CDR3: TGTGCCAGCAGCGTAGTGGGAGAGTCACCCCTCCACTTT. This gives the protein CASSVVGESPLHF. The variable domain in full, completed from reference TRBV9 and TRBJ1-6, reads DSGVTQTPKHLITATGQRVTLRCSPRSGDLSVYWYQQSLDQGLQFLIQYYNGEERAKGNILERFSAQQFPDLHSELNLSSLELGDSALYFCASSVVGESPLHFGNGTRLTVT.

The chain carries TRBV7-9 and TRBJ2-5; possible D gene TRBD1, 6 bases. The V and J ends lost 5 bases and 5 bases respectively, with 12 bases between them. This CDR3 spans 13 amino acids. CDR1 and CDR2 (germline): SEHNR, FQNEAQ (reference sequence). CDR3 sequence reads: CASSRGQRETQYF. For the CDR3, the DNA is TGTGCCAGCAGCCGGGGACAACGGGAGACCCAGTACTTC.

The table lists this clone with a count of one. The V call is TRBV19, the J call TRBJ1-4, with a tentative D call TRBD1 (5 bases). The germline V gene encodes CDR1 LNHDA and CDR2 SQIVND (reference sequence). The V gene lost 4 bases and the J gene lost 6 bases, with 15 bases spanning the gap. The CDR3 covers 15 residues. CDR3: CASSNPGTVDEKLFF. The DNA for the CDR3 is TGTGCCAGTAGTAACCCAGGGACTGTGGATGAAAAACTGTTTTTT.

This clone was observed a single time. CDR3: CASSLTGTGFGETQYF. In DNA form, the CDR3 reads TGTGCCAGCTCACTTACCGGGACAGGGTTCGGAGAGACCCAGTACTTC. The V gene is TRBV18, the J gene TRBJ2-5; 9 positions match TRBD1. CDR3 size: 16 residues. CDR1 and CDR2 from the germline V gene are KGHSH and LQKENI. With 4 bases clipped from V and 4 bases from J, the junction kept 10 bases outside the gene matches.

This clone has more than one count but fewer than ten. The V and J genes are TRBV25-1 and TRBJ2-1; TRBD2 aligns across 9 bases. This CDR3 contains 15 residues. Trimming took 8 bases from V and 3 from J; bases not matched to a gene: 8. Germline assignment: CDR1 MGHDK and CDR2 SYGVNS. The DNA for the CDR3 is TGTGCCAGCCAGCGGGCGGGAGGGATCTACAATGAGCAGTTCTTC. Residues: CASQRAGGIYNEQFF. The full variable domain, with the rest looked up from reference TRBV25-1 and TRBJ2-1, is EADIYQTPRYLVIGTGKKITLECSQTMGHDKMYWYQQDPGMELHLIHYSYGVNSTEKGDLSSESTVSRIRTEHFPLTLESARPSHTSQYLCASQRAGGIYNEQFFGPGTRLTVL.

The chain is built from TRBV11-3 and TRBJ2-7; a weak D match, TRBD2 (6 bases). The ends were cut back, 5 bases at V and 1 base at J, with 9 bases in the middle. CDR3 length: 13 residues. CDR1 and CDR2 from the germline V gene are SGHNT and YENEEA. The CDR3 coding sequence is TGTGCCAGCAGCCTTAGCGGTTCCTACGAGCAGTACTTC. Protein: CASSLSGSYEQYF.

The chain couples TRBV18 to TRBJ2-7; D unclear. Trimming removed 3 bases at V and 7 bases at J, with 13 bases between. Germline CDR1 and CDR2: KGHSH and LQKENI. This CDR3 region has 13 residues. The CDR3 spells CASSPDETREQYF. DNA for the CDR3: TGTGCCAGCTCACCGGATGAGACGAGGGAGCAGTACTTC.

The V call is TRBV2, the J call TRBJ2-3; 7 bases match TRBD2. The CDR3 contains 13 residues. Germline lookup yields CDR1 SNHLY and CDR2 FYNNEI. The J segment lost 1 base and the V segment lost 7 bases, leaving 2 bases of the junction unmatched. CDR3 amino acids: CASMAGGTDTQYF. CDR3 DNA: TGTGCCAGCATGGCGGGAGGCACAGATACGCAGTATTTT. The entire variable domain, with the rest obtained from reference TRBV2 and TRBJ2-3, is as follows: EPEVTQTPSHQVTQMGQEVILRCVPISNHLYFYWYRQILGQKVEFLVSFYNNEISEKSEIFDDQFSVERPDGSNFTLKIRSTKLEDSAMYFCASMAGGTDTQYFGPGTRLTVL.

This clone was counted a few times. The J gene is TRBJ1-1, the V gene TRBV2; 8 bases map to TRBD1. This CDR3 is 12 amino acids long. After removal of 5 bases from V and 9 bases from J, the junction contained 5 bases not matched to a gene. Germline-derived CDR1 and CDR2 are SNHLY and FYNNEI. The CDR3 coding sequence is TGTGCCAGCAGTTATACAGGGGGGAAAGCTTTCTTT. Its protein is CASSYTGGKAFF.

The chain couples TRBV30 to TRBJ2-7; a weak D match, TRBD2 (6 bases). Germline CDR1 and CDR2: GTSNPN and SVGIG (reference sequence). The V end was cut by 0 bases, the J end by 4 bases, with 16 bases between. The CDR3 totals 15 residues. The chain's CDR3 is CAWSVDGGAVYEQYF. CDR3 sequence (DNA): TGTGCCTGGAGTGTAGATGGAGGGGCTGTATACGAGCAGTACTTC.

V usage is TRBV28 and J usage is TRBJ1-6, with 8 bases matching TRBD1. V dropped 5 bases and J dropped 3; count of bases not matched to a gene: 3. Looked up from germline, CDR1 is MDHEN and CDR2 is SYDVKM. The CDR3 extends over 15 amino acids. CDR3: CASSPGGNYNSPLHF. As DNA, the CDR3 is TGTGCCAGCAGTCCAGGGGGCAACTATAATTCACCCCTCCACTTT.

The V and J genes are TRBV5-1 and TRBJ1-5; 9 bases match TRBD1. V lost 3 bases, J lost 4 bases, and 2 bases stayed unmatched. This CDR3 spans 14 amino acids. Germline assignment: CDR1 SGHRS and CDR2 YFSETQ. This CDR3 reads CASSSGTGNQPQHF. Here the CDR3 DNA reads TGCGCCAGCAGCTCGGGGACAGGGAATCAGCCCCAGCATTTT.

The sample holds a few counts of this clone. This chain uses TRBV5-1 with TRBJ1-5; TRBD1 agrees at 11 bases. The CDR3 has 15 residues. V was clipped by 0 bases and J by 6 bases; unmatched bases: 2. Germline V gives CDR1 SGHRS, CDR2 YFSETQ. The CDR3 sequence: CASSLGDRGSQPQHF. The CDR3 bases are TGCGCCAGCAGCTTGGGGGACAGGGGGAGTCAGCCCCAGCATTTT.

V usage is TRBV10-3 and J usage is TRBJ2-7; the D gene is possibly TRBD1 (5 bases). Trimming stripped 10 bases from V and 3 bases from J, with 28 bases between. The CDR3 contains 17 residues. Germline V gives CDR1 ENHRY, CDR2 SYGVKD. This CDR3 is CATAGKNRWGMDYEQYF. The DNA for the CDR3 is TGTGCCACGGCTGGCAAAAACAGGTGGGGTATGGACTACGAGCAGTACTTC.